This record looks at one T cell receptor (beta chain) sequence and its context. This sample is drawn from a study of brain T cells in children with intractable seizures. Using immunoSEQ multiplex PCR, the repertoire was profiled, and TCRdb retains in-frame clones only, with some absent. The sample has hundreds of thousands of clones, about 93% seen once. Trimming pared 1 base from V and 5 bases from J, leaving 4 bases between. This CDR3 spans 12 amino acids. Germline loops: CDR1 SGHNT, CDR2 YENEEA. Stated time point: blood from clinic visit 5 months post-surgery; TSC patient then seizure free. This chain uses TRBV11-3 with TRBJ2-3; the D is unclear. The specimen was peripheral blood, collected 4 to 5 months after surgery. This receptor was obtained from a boy in the first two years of life with tuberous sclerosis and intractable seizures. The CDR3: CASSLVVDTQYF. The CDR3 coding sequence is TGTGCCAGCAGCTTAGTGGTAGATACGCAGTATTTT.